A selection of T cell receptor beta chains follows, all from one sample in a study of T cell responses to AZD1222 COVID-19 vaccine. Libraries were prepared by immunoSEQ multiplex PCR; TCRdb keeps only in-frame clonotypes and omits some of them. Altogether about 48,000 clones are present, 75% to 90% being singletons, with the ten largest covering about 5%. This specimen consisted of peripheral blood, obtained 28 days after the second AZD1222 dose. These receptor sequences come from an adult who received the AZD1222 COVID-19 vaccine. CDR3s include the opening cysteine and the closing phenylalanine or tryptophan. Each record gives: V gene, J gene, D gene, clone size, CDR3 DNA, CDR3 protein. A D gene is named only where the DNA matches it firmly. Size is omitted from some rows. Given values are once, few, many or a class for expanded clones.

>TRBV7-3|TRBJ2-3|TRBD2|once
TGTGCCAGCAGCTTAGGTAGCGGGGGGGCAGGTACAGATACGCAGTATTTT
CASSLGSGGAGTDTQYF
>TRBV24-1|TRBJ2-1|TRBD2|.
TGTGCCACCAGTGCCGCGGATCACGGGAGGGAGAGAAATGAGCAGTTCTTC
CATSAADHGRERNEQFF
>TRBV28|TRBJ2-7|TRBD2|.
TGTGCCAGCAGTTTAGCGATAGCGGGAAGCTACGAGCAGTACTTC
CASSLAIAGSYEQYF
>TRBV19|TRBJ2-7|.|.
TGTGCCACATCCGGGACAAGATACGAGCAGTACTTC
CATSGTRYEQYF
>TRBV6-5|TRBJ2-5|.|.
TGTGCCAGCAGTTACCCCGGGGCGGCCCAGTACTTC
CASSYPGAAQYF
>TRBV5-1|TRBJ1-3|TRBD1|.
TGCGCCAGCAGCCTGGGACAGGGGGCGAACACCATATATTTT
CASSLGQGANTIYF
>TRBV5-4|TRBJ1-1|.|.
TGTGCCAGCAGCTTGGCCGGGGCAGGGTGGGCTTTCTTT
CASSLAGAGWAFF
>TRBV3-1/TRBV3-2|TRBJ1-5|.|.
TGTGCCAGCAGCCAAGGTCAGGGGCTAAGCAATCAGCCCCAGCATTTT
CASSQGQGLSNQPQHF
>TRBV18|TRBJ1-3|.|.
TGTGCCGGCTCACCGGGACGAGTCTCTGGAAACACCATATATTTT
CAGSPGRVSGNTIYF
>TRBV4-3|TRBJ2-1|.|once
TGCGCCAGCAGCCAAGATTCTGGCCTAGCAAGGGAGCAGTTCTTC
CASSQDSGLAREQFF
>TRBV7-9|TRBJ2-7|.|.
TGTGCCAGCAGAGGTACGGGGGCTAACGAGCAGTACTTC
CASRGTGANEQYF
>TRBV10-3|TRBJ2-4|TRBD2|.
TGTGCCATCAGTGATCGGCTAGCGGGTTCCAAAAACATTCAGTACTTC
CAISDRLAGSKNIQYF
>TRBV28|TRBJ1-3|.|.
TGTGCCAGCAGTCTCATACTCTCCGGAAACACCATATATTTT
CASSLILSGNTIYF
>TRBV15|TRBJ2-1|TRBD2|.
TGTGCCACCAGCAGGGGGACTAGCGGGAGGGTTGAGCAGTTCTTC
CATSRGTSGRVEQFF
>TRBV6-2/TRBV6-3|TRBJ2-7|TRBD1|.
TGTGCCAGCAGTTACGTGGACAGGCCGTCCTACGAGCAGTACTTC
CASSYVDRPSYEQYF
>TRBV9|TRBJ1-1|TRBD1|.
TGTGCCAGCAGCGTAGAGGCAGGGGGCGGAGGAGGCACTGAAGCTTTCTTT
CASSVEAGGGGGTEAFF
>TRBV28|TRBJ2-7|TRBD1|.
TGTGCCAGCAGTACCGGGACAGGGCGTTACGAGCAGTACTTC
CASSTGTGRYEQYF
>TRBV4-3|TRBJ1-4|.|.
TGCGCCAGCAGCCAAGTTCTGTACAGTCGCGAAAAACTGTTTTTT
CASSQVLYSREKLFF
>TRBV16|TRBJ2-7|TRBD1|once
TGTGCCAGCAGCCAATCGACCGACAGGGGATCCTACGAGCAGTACTTC
CASSQSTDRGSYEQYF
>TRBV4-3|TRBJ1-6|.|.
TGCGCCAGCAGCCAAGACCTAAAGGGGGGAACACCCCTCCACTTT
CASSQDLKGGTPLHF
>TRBV2|TRBJ2-7|TRBD1|.
TGTGCCAGCAGTGCCAGGGGGCCTAGCTCCTACGAGCAGTACTTC
CASSARGPSSYEQYF
>TRBV14|TRBJ2-3|.|.
TGTGCCAGCAGCCAAGGGCCCGCCACAGATACGCAGTATTTT
CASSQGPATDTQYF